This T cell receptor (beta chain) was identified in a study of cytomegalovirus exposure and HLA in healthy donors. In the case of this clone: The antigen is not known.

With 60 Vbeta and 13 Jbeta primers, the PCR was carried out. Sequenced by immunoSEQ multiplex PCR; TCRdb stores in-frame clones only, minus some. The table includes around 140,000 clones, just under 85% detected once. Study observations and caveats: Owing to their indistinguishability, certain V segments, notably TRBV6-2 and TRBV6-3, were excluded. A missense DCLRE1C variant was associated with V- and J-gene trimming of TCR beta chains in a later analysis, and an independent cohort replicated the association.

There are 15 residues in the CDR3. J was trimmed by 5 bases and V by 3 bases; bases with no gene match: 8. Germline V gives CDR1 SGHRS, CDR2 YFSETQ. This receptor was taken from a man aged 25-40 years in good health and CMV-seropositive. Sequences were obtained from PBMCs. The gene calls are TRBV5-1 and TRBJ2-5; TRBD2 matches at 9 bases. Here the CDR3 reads CASSSSRLADETQYF. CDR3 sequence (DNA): TGCGCCAGCAGCTCTAGCCGACTAGCGGATGAGACCCAGTACTTC.